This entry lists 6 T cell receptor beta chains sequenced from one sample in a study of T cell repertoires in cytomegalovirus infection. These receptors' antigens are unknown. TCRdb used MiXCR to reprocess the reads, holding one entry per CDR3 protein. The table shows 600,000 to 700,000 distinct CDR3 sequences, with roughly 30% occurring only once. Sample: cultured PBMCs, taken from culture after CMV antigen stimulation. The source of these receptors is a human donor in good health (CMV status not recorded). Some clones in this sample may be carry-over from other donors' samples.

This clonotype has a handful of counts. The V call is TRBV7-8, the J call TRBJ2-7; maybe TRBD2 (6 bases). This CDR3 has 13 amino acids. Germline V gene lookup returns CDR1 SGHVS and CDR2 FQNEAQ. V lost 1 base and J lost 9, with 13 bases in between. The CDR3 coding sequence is TGTGCCAGCAGCTTAGATCGGGGGTATCGGCAGTACTTC. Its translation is CASSLDRGYRQYF.

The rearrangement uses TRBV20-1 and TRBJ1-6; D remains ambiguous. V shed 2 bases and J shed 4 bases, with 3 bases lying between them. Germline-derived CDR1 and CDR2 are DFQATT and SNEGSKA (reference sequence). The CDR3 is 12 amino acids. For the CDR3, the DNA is TGCAGTGCTAGAAAATATAATTCACCCCTCCACTTT. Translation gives CSARKYNSPLHF.

The CDR3 region has the DNA TGCAGCGTTCAGGGGGGGAACACCGGGGAGCTGTTTTTT. Amino acid sequence: CSVQGGNTGELFF. This chain uses TRBV29-1 with TRBJ2-2; D might be TRBD1 (7 bases). Germline values: CDR1 SQVTM, CDR2 ANQGSEA. V shed 5 bases and J shed 1 base, with 8 bases lying between them. There are 13 residues in the CDR3.

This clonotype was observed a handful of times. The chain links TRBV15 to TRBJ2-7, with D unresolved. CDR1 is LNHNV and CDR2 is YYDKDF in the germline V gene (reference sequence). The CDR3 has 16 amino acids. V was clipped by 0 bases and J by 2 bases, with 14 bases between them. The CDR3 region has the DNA TGTGCCACCAGCAGAGATCCAGAGCGCACCGCCTACGAGCAGTACTTC. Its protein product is CATSRDPERTAYEQYF.

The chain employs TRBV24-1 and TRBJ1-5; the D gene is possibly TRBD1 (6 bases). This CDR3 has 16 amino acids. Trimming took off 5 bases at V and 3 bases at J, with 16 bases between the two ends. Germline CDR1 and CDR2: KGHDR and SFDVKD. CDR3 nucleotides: TGTGCCACCAGTGGGGGGGGGGCGCAGGACAATCAGCCCCAGCATTTT. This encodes CATSGGGAQDNQPQHF.

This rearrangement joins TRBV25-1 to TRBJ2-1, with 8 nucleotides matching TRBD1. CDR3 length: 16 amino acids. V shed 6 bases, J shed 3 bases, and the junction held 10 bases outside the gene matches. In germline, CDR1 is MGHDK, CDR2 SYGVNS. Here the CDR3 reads CASRAIGQGGYNEQFF. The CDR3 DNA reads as TGTGCCAGCAGGGCAATAGGACAGGGAGGCTACAATGAGCAGTTCTTC.